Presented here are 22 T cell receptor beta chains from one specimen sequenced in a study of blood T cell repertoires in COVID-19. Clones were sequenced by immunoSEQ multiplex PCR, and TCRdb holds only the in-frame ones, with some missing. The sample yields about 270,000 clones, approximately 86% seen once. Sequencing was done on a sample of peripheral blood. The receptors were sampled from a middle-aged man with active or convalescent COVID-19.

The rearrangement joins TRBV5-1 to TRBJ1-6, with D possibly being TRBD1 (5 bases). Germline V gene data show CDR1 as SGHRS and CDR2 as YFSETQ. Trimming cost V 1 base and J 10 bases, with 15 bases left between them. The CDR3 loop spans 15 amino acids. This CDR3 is CASSLSGGVRSPLHF. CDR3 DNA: TGCGCCAGCAGCTTGAGCGGGGGTGTCCGATCACCCCTCCACTTT.

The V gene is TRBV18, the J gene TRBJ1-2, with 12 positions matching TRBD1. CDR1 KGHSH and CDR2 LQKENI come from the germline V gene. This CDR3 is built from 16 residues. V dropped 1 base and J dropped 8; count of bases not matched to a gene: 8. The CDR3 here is CASSPQLGQGAFGYTF. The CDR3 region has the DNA TGTGCCAGCTCACCACAGTTGGGACAGGGGGCGTTCGGCTACACCTTC.

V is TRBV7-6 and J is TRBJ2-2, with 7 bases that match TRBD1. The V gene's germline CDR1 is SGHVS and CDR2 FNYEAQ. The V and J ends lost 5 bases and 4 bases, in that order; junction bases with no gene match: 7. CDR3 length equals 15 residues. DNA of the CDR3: TGTGCCAGCAGCCCGGGACAGACAGGCACCGGGGAGCTGTTTTTT. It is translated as CASSPGQTGTGELFF.

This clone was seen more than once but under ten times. The CDR3 DNA reads as TGTGCCAGCAGTTTGAGTGCGGGCACAGATACGCAGTATTTT. Translated: CASSLSAGTDTQYF. The chain combines TRBV27 with TRBJ2-3; D unresolved. Deletions cut 3 bases from V and 1 base from J, with 8 bases between. Per germline, CDR1 MNHEY and CDR2 SMNVEV (reference sequence). This CDR3 is 14 amino acids long.

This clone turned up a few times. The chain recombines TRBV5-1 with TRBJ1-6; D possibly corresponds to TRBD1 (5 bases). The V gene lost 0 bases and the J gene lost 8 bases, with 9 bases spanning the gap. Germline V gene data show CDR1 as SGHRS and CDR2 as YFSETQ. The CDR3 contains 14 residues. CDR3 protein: CASSLDQGYSPLHF. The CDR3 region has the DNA TGCGCCAGCAGCTTGGATCAGGGTTATTCACCCCTCCACTTT.

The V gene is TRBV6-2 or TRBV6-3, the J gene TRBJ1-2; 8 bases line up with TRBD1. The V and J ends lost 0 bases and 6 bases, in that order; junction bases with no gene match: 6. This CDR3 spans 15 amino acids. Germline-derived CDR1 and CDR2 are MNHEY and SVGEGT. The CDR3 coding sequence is TGTGCCAGCAGTTACTCGCAGGGGGCGCTGGATGGCTACACCTTC. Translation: CASSYSQGALDGYTF.

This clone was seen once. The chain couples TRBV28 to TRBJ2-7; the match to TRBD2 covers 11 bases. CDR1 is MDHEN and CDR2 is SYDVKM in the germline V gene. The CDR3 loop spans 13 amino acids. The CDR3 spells CATTSGGSYEQYF. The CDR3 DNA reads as TGTGCAACCACTAGCGGGGGTAGCTACGAGCAGTACTTC.

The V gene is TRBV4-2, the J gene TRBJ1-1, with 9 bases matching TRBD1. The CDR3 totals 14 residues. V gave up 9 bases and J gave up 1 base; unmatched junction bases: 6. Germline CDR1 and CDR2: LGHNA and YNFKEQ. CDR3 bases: TGTGCCAGTACGAAGGACAGGGGGAACACTGAAGCTTTCTTT. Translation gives CASTKDRGNTEAFF.

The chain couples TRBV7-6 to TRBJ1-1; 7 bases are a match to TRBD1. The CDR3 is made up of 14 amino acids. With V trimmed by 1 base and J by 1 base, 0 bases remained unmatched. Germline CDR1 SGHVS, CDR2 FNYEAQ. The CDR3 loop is CASSLGDRNTEAFF. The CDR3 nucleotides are TGTGCCAGCAGCTTAGGGGACAGGAACACTGAAGCTTTCTTT.

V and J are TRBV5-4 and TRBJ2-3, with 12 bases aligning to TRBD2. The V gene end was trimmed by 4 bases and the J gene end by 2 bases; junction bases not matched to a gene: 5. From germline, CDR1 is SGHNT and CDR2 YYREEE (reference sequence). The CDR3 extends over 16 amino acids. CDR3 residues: CASSAGLAGHTDTQYF. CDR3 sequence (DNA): TGTGCCAGCAGCGCCGGACTAGCGGGGCACACAGATACGCAGTATTTT.

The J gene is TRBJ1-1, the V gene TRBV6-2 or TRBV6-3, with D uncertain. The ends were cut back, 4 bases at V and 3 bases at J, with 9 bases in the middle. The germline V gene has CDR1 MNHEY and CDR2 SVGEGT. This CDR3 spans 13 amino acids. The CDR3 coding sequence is TGTGCCAGCAGTTTCCAGGAGGACACTGAAGCTTTCTTT. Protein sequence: CASSFQEDTEAFF.

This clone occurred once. CDR3 in amino acids: CASSFRQGARGYTF. The CDR3 nucleotides read TGTGCCAGCAGTTTTCGCCAGGGGGCGCGCGGCTACACCTTC. J is TRBJ1-2 and V is TRBV27; the match to TRBD1 covers 8 bases. From germline, CDR1 is MNHEY and CDR2 SMNVEV (reference sequence). The J segment lost 8 bases and the V segment lost 3 bases, leaving 8 bases of the junction unmatched. The CDR3 length is 14 residues.

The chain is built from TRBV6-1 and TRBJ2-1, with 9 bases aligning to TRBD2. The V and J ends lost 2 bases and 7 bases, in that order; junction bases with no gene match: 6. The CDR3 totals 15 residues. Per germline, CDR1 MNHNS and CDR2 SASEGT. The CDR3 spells CASSELAGKWNEQFF. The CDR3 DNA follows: TGTGCCAGCAGTGAACTAGCGGGAAAGTGGAATGAGCAGTTCTTC.

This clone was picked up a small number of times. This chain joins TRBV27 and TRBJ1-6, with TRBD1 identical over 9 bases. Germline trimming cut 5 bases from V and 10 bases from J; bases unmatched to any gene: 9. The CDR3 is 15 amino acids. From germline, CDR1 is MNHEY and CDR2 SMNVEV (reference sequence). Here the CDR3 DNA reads TGTGCCAGCAGTCAGGGACAGGGAGGTGGCTCACCCCTCCACTTT. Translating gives CASSQGQGGGSPLHF.

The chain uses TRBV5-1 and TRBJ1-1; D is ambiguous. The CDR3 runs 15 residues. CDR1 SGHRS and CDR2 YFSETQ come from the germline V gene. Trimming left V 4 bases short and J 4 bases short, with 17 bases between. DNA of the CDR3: TGCGCCAGCAGCCTGGACGGGGTTGTAGGCACTGAAGCTTTCTTT. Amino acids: CASSLDGVVGTEAFF.

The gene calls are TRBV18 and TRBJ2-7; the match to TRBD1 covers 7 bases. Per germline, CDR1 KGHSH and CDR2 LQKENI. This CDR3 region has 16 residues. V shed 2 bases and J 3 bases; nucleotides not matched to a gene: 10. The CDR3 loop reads CASSPTGGQVNYEQYF. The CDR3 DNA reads TGTGCCAGCTCACCAACGGGTGGACAGGTGAACTACGAGCAGTACTTC.

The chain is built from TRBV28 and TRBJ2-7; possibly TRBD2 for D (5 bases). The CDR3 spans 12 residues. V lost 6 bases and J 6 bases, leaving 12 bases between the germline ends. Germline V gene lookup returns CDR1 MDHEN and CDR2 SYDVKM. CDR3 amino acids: CASSPPGSEQYF. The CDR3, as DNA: TGTGCCAGCAGCCCGCCGGGAAGCGAGCAGTACTTC.

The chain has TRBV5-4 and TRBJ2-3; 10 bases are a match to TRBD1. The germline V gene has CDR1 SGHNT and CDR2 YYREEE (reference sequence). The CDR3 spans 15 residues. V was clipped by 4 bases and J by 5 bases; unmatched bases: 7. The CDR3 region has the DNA TGTGCCAGCAGCAAGCCCGGGACAGGGGTAGATACGCAGTATTTT. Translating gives CASSKPGTGVDTQYF.

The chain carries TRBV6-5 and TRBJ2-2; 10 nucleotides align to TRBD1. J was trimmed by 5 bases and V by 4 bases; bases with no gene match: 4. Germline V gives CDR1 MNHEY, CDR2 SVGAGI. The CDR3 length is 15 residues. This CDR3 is CASSSGQGRTGELFF. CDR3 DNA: TGTGCCAGCAGTTCGGGACAGGGGAGGACCGGGGAGCTGTTTTTT.

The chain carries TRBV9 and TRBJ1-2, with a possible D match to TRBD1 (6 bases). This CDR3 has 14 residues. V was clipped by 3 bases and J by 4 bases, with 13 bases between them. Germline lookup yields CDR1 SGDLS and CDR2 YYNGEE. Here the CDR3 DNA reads TGTGCCAGCAGCGGGACAGTTCGAACCTATGGCTACACCTTC. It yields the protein CASSGTVRTYGYTF.

The CDR3 DNA reads TGCAGCGTTGAAGATTTCGACAGGGAAAACACTGAAGCTTTCTTT. This gives the protein CSVEDFDRENTEAFF. This chain connects TRBV29-1 to TRBJ1-1; 7 bases agree with TRBD1. Germline loops: CDR1 SQVTM, CDR2 ANQGSEA. V shed 0 bases, J shed 2 bases, and the junction held 6 bases outside the gene matches. The CDR3 sequence is 15 residues long.

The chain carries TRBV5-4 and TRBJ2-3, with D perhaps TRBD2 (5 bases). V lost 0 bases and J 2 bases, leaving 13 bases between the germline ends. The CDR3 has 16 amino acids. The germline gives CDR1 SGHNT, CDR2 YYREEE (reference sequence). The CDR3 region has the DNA TGTGCCAGCAGCTTGGGGGTTGGCGGGTCCACAGATACGCAGTATTTT. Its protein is CASSLGVGGSTDTQYF.